This TCR beta chain stems from a study of blood T cells in healthy people across ages. Next came a second PCR, run for roughly 6 to 11 cycles, which used a sample-barcoded 5' primer along with a J-beta primer mix. Each sample yielded at least 3 million CDR3-containing paired-end reads. TCRdb reanalysed the 5' RACE reads using MiXCR and keeps one entry per CDR3 protein. The sample includes over 1,300,000 distinct CDR3 sequences, approximately 59% of them seen just once. A remark on this clonotype: Its antigen is unknown.

CDR3 length: 19 amino acids. CDR1 SGHVS and CDR2 FNYEAQ come from the germline V gene. V shed 4 bases and J shed 2 bases, with 23 bases lying between them. Study-wide points: There was a strong correlation between TCR beta diversity and naive T cell percentage.

This chain connects TRBV7-6 to TRBJ1-4; D possibly corresponds to TRBD1 (5 bases). This clonotype was sampled from a man between 18 and 29 years old in good health. The source material was blood. CDR3 nucleotides: TGTGCCAGCAGCTCCAGTGGGGCGGGGATTCTCAGGACTAATGAAAAACTGTTTTTT. Amino acids: CASSSSGAGILRTNEKLFF. The variable domain in full, completed from reference TRBV7-6 and TRBJ1-4, reads GAGVSQSPRYKVTKRGQDVALRCDPISGHVSLYWYRQALGQGPEFLTYFNYEAQQDKSGLPNDRFSAERPEGSISTLTIQRTEQRDSAMYRCASSSSGAGILRTNEKLFFGSGTQLSVL.